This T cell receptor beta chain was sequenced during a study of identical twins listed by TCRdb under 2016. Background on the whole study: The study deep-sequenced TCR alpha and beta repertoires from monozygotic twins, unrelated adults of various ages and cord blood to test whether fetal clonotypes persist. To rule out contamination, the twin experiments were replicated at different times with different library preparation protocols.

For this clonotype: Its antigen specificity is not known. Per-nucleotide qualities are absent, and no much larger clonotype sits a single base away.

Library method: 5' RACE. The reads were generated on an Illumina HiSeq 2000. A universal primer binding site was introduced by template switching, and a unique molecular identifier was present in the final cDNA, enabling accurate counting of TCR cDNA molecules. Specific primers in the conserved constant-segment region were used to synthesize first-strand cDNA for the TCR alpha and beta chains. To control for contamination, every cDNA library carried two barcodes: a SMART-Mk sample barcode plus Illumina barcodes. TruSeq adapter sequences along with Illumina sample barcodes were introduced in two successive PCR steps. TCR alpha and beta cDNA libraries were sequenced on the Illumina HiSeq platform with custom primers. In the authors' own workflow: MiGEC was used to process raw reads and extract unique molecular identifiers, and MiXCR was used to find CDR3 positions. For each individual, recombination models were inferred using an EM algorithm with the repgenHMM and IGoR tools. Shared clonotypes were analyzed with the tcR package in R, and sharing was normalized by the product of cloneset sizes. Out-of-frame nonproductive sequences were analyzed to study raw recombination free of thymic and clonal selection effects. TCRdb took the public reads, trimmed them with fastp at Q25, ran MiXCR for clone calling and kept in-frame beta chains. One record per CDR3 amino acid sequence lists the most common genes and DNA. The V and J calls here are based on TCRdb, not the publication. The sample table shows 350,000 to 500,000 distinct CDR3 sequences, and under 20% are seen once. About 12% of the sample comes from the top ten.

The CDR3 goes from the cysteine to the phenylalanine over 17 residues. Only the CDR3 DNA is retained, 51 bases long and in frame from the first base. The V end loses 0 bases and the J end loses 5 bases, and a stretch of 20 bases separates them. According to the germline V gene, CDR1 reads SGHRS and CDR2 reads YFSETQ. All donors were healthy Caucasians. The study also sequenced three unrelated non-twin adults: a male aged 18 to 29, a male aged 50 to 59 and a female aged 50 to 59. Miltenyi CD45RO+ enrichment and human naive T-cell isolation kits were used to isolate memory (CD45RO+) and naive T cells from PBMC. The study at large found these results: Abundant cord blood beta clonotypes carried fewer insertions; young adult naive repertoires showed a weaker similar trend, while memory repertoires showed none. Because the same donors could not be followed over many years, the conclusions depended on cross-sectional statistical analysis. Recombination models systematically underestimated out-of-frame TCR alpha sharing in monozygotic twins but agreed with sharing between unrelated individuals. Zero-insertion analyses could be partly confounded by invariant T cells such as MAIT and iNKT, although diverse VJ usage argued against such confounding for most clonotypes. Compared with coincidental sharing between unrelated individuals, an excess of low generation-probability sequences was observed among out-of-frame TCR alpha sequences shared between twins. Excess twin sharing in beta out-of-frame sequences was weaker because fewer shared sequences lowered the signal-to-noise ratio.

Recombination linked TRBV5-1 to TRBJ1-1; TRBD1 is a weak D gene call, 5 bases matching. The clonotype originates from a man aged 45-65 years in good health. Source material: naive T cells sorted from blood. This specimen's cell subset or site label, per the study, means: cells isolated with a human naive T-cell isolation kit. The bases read TGCGCCAGCAGCTTGGCTGAGGGACTCGGCTGGAATACTGAAGCTTTCTTT. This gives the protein CASSLAEGLGWNTEAFF.